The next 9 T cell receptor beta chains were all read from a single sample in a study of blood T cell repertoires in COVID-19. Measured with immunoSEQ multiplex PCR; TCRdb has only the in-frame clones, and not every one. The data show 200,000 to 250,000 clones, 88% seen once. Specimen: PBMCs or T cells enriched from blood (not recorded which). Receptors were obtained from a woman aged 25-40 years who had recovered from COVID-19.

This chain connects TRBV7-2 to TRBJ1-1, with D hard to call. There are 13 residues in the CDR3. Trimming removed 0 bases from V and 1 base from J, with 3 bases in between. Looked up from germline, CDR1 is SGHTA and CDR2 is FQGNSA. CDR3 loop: CASSLAQNTEAFF. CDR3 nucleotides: TGTGCCAGCAGCTTAGCCCAGAACACTGAAGCTTTCTTT.

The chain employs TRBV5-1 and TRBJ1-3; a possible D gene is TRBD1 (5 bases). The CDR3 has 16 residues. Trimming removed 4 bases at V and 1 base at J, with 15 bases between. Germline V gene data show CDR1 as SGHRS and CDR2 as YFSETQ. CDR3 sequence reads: CASSTGHGMSGNTIYF. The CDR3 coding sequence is TGCGCCAGCAGCACCGGACATGGTATGTCTGGAAACACCATATATTTT.

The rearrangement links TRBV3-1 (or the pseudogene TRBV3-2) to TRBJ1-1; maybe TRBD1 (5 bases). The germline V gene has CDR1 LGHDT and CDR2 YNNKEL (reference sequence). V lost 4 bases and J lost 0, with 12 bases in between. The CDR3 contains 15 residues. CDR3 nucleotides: TGTGCCAGCAGCCGCTTGCGGGGCATGAACACTGAAGCTTTCTTT. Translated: CASSRLRGMNTEAFF.

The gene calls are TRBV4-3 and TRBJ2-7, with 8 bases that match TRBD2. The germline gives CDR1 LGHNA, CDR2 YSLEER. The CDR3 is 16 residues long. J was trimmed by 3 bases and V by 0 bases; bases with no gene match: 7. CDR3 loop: CASSQDLSGGYYEQYF. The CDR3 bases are TGCGCCAGCAGCCAAGATCTCAGCGGGGGTTACTACGAGCAGTACTTC.

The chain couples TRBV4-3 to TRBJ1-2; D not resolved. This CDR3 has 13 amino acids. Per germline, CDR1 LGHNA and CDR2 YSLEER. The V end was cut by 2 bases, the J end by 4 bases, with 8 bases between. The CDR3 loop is CASSQLSGYGYTF. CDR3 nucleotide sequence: TGCGCCAGCAGCCAACTAAGTGGCTATGGCTACACCTTC.

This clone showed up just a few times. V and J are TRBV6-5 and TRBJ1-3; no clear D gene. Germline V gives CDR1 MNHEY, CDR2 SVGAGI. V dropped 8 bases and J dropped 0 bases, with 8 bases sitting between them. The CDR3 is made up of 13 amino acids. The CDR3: CASLSFSGNTIYF. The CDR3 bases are TGTGCCAGCCTCAGTTTCTCTGGAAACACCATATATTTT.

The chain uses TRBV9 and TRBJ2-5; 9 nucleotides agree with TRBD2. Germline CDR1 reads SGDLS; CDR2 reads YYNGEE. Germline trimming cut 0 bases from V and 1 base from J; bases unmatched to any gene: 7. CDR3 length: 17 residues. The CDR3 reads CASSVEAAGGLQETQYF. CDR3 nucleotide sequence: TGTGCCAGCAGCGTAGAGGCAGCGGGGGGCCTCCAAGAGACCCAGTACTTC.

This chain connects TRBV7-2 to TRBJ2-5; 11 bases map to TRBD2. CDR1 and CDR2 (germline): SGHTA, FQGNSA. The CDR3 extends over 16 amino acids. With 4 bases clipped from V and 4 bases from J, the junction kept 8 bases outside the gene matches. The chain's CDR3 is CASSYNSGGAGETQYF. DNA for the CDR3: TGTGCCAGCAGCTATAATAGCGGGGGGGCCGGAGAGACCCAGTACTTC.

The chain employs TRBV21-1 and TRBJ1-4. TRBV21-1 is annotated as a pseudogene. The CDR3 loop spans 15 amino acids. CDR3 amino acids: CASACAGEPNEKLFF. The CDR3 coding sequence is TGTGCCAGCGCCTGTGCCGGGGAGCCTAATGAAAAACTGTTTTTT.